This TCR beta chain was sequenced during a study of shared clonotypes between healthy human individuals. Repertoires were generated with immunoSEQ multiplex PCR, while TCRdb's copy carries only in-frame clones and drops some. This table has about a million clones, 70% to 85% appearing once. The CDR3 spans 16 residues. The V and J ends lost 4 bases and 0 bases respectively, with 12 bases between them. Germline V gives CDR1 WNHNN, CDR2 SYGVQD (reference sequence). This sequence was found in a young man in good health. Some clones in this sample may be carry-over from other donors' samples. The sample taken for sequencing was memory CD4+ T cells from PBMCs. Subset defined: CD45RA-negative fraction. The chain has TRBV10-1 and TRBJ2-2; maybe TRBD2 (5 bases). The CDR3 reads CASSGSEAPNTGELFF. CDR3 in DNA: TGCGCCAGCAGTGGATCGGAGGCGCCGAACACCGGGGAGCTGTTTTTT.